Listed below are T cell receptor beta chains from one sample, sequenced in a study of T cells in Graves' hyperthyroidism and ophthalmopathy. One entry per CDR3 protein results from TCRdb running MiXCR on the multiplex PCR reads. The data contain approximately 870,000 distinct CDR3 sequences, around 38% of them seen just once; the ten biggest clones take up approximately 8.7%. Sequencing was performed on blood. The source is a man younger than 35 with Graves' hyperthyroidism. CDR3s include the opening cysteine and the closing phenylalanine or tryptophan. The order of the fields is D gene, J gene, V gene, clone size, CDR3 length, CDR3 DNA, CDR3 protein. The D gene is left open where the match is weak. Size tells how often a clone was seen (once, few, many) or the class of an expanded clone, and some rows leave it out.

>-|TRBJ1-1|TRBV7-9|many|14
TGTGCCAGCAGCCGAAGGGGGGAATCGGATGAAGCTTTCTTT
CASSRRGESDEAFF
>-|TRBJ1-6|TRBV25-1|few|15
TGTGCCAGCAGCTTATTCGGGTCTTATAATTCACCCCTCCACTTT
CASSLFGSYNSPLHF
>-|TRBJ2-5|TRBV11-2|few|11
TGTGCCAGCACCCAGCGGGAGACCCAGTACTTC
CASTQRETQYF
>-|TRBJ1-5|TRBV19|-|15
TGTGCCAGTAGTAAACAGGAGTATAGCAATCAGCCCCAGCATTTT
CASSKQEYSNQPQHF
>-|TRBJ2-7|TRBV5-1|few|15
TGCGCCAGCAGCCTAGGGGGCGGGAAGGGGTACGAGCAGTACTTC
CASSLGGGKGYEQYF
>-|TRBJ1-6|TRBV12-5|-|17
TGTGCTAGTGGTTTGGTACTCGGCGTAGTTGGTAATTCACCCCTCCACTTT
CASGLVLGVVGNSPLHF
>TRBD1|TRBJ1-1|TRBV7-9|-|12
TGTGCCAGCAGCACCGGGACAGGTGAAGCTTTCTTT
CASSTGTGEAFF
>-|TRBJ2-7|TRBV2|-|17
TGTGCCAGCAGTGACTATTCTCGTAGACGGAGCTCCTACGAGCAGTACTTC
CASSDYSRRRSSYEQYF
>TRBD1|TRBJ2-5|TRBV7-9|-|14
TGTGCCAGCAGCAAATTTACAGGGGAAGAGACCCAGTACTTC
CASSKFTGEETQYF
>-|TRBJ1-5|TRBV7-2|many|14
TGTGCCAGCAGCTTAGGGTTCGGCAATCAGCCCCAGCATTTT
CASSLGFGNQPQHF
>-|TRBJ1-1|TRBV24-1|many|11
TGTGCCACCAGCGACGGGATTGAAGCTTTCTTT
CATSDGIEAFF
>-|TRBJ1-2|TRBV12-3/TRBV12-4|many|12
TGTGCCAGCAGCCTCCGGGGGGGCGGCTACACCTTC
CASSLRGGGYTF
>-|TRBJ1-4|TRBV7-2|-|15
TGTGCCAGCAGCACCGGGACGGCCAGGAATGAAAAACTGTTTTTT
CASSTGTARNEKLFF
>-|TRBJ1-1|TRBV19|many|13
TGTGCCAGTAGGCAGGACTGGGGCACTGAAGCTTTCTTT
CASRQDWGTEAFF
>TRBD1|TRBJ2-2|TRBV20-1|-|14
TGCAGTGCTTCCCGACAGGGGGCCACCGGGGAGCTGTTTTTT
CSASRQGATGELFF
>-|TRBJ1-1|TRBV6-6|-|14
TGTGCCAGCAGGTACAGCGTGGGTAACACTGAAGCTTTCTTT
CASRYSVGNTEAFF
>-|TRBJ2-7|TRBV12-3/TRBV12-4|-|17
TGTGCCAGCAGAAACTCCCCCGGGGGTGGGCCATTATACGAGCAGTACTTC
CASRNSPGGGPLYEQYF
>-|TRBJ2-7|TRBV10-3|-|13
TGTGCCATCAGGGTAGCGGCAGCCTACGAGCAGTACTTC
CAIRVAAAYEQYF
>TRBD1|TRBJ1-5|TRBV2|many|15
TGTGCCAGCAGTTGGGACAGGGCGAGCAATCAGCCCCAGCATTTT
CASSWDRASNQPQHF
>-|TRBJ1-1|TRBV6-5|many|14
TGTGCCAGCGGATCCGGGGAGGAGCACACTGAAGCTTTCTTT
CASGSGEEHTEAFF
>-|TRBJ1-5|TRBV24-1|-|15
TGTGCCACCAGTGCGCTGGGCGGGTGGGGTCAGCCCCAGCATTTT
CATSALGGWGQPQHF
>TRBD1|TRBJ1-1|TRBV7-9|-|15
TGTGCCAGCAGGGGCGGGGACAGCCCTAACACTGAAGCTTTCTTT
CASRGGDSPNTEAFF
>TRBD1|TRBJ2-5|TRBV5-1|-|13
TGCGCCAGCAGCGAACAGGGGAAGGAGACCCAGTACTTC
CASSEQGKETQYF
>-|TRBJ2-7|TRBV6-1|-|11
TGTGCCATCCGGGCGGGGAACGAGCAGTACTTC
CAIRAGNEQYF
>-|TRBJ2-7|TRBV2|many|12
TGTGCCAGCACCCCCCCCACCTACGAGCAGTACTTC
CASTPPTYEQYF
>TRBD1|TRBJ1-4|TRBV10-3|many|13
TGTGCCACCCGGACAGGGGGCAATGAAAAACTGTTTTTT
CATRTGGNEKLFF
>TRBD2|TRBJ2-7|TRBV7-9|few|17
TGTGCCAGCAGCTCCGGGACTAGCGGTGGGGTTACCTACGAGCAGTACTTC
CASSSGTSGGVTYEQYF
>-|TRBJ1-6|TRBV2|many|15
TGTGCCAGCAGTGAAGCGCAGGGTGGAGTTTCACCCCTCCACTTT
CASSEAQGGVSPLHF
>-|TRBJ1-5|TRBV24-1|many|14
TGTGCCACCAGTGGTCGGTTTAGCAATCAGCCCCAGCATTTT
CATSGRFSNQPQHF
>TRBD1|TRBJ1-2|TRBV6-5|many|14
TGTGCCAGCAGCGTCGGGGGGACAGGATATGGCTACACCTTC
CASSVGGTGYGYTF
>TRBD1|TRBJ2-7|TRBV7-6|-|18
TGTGCCAGCAGCCGCGCCAACATGGACAGGGGAAGCTCCTACGAGCAGTACTTC
CASSRANMDRGSSYEQYF
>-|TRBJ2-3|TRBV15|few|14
TGTGCCACCAGCAGGACAGGGAGGTCAGATACGCAGTATTTT
CATSRTGRSDTQYF
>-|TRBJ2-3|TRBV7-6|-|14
TGTGCCAGCAGCTTAGCGGGCAGCACAGATACGCAGTATTTT
CASSLAGSTDTQYF
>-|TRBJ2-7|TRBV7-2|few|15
TGTGCCAGCAGCTTAGCGACAGGGGAGGGTTACGAGCAGTACTTC
CASSLATGEGYEQYF
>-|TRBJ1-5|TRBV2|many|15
TGTGCCAGCAGTGAAAGGACAGCGAGCAATCAGCCCCAGCATTTT
CASSERTASNQPQHF
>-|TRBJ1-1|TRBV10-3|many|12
TGTGCCATCAGTGGAAGGACCCCTGAAGCTTTCTTT
CAISGRTPEAFF
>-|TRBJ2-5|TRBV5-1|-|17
TGCGCCAGCAGCTTCGGCCATGGGCGGGGCTCCGGAGAGACCCAGTACTTC
CASSFGHGRGSGETQYF
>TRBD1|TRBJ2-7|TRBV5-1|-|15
TGCGCCAGCAGCTTTGGGGGACAGGGCCGCTACGAGCAGTACTTC
CASSFGGQGRYEQYF
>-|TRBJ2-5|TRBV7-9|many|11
TGTGCCAGCAGCCCACGGGAGACCCAGTACTTC
CASSPRETQYF
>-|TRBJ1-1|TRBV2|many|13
TGTGCCAGCAGTGTGGCAGGGGCCACTGAAGCTTTCTTT
CASSVAGATEAFF
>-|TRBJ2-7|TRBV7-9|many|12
TGTGCCAGCAGCCCCAACTCCTACGAGCAGTACTTC
CASSPNSYEQYF
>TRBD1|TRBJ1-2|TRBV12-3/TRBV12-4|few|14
TGTGCCAGCAGTCCGGACAGGCTCTTGAGGGGCTACACCTTC
CASSPDRLLRGYTF
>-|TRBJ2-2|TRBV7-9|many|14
TGTGCCCTGGAAGGCATATCGAACACCGGGGAGCTGTTTTTT
CALEGISNTGELFF
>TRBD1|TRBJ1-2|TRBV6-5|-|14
TGTGCCAGCAGCGACTCGTGGACAGGGTCCCGGTACACCTTC
CASSDSWTGSRYTF
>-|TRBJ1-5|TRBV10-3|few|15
TGTGCCAGCAGCCTTGGTATGGGGGGAGAACAGCCCCAGCATTTT
CASSLGMGGEQPQHF
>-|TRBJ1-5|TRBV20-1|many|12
TGCAGTGCTAGTCGGCCCAATCAGCCCCAGCATTTT
CSASRPNQPQHF
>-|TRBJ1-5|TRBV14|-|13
TGTGCCAGCAGCCGCCAGGCATGGGCGCCCCAGCATTTT
CASSRQAWAPQHF
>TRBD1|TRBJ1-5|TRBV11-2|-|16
TGTGCTAGCAGCCGGACCACAGGGGGGAGACATCAGCCCCAGCATTTT
CASSRTTGGRHQPQHF
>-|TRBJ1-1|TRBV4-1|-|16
TGCGCCAGCAGCCAAGAGCCAGGCCCGCTGGGCACTGAAGCTTTCTTT
CASSQEPGPLGTEAFF